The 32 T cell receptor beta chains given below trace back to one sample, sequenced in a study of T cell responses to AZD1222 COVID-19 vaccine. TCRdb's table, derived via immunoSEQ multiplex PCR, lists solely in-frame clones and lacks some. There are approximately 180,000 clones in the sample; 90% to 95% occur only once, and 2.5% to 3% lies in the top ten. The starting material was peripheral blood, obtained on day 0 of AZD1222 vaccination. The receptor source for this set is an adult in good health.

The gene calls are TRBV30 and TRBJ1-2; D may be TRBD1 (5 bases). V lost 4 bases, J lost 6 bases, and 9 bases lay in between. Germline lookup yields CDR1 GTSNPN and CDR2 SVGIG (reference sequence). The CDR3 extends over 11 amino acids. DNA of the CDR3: TGTGCCTGGACAGGGTTAAATGGCTACACCTTC. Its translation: CAWTGLNGYTF.

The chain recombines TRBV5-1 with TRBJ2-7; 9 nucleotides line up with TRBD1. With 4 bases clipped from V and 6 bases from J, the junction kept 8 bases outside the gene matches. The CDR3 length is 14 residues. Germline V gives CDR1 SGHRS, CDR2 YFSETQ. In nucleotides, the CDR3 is TGCGCCAGCAGCCCCCCCGGGACAGGGACCGAGCAGTACTTC. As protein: CASSPPGTGTEQYF.

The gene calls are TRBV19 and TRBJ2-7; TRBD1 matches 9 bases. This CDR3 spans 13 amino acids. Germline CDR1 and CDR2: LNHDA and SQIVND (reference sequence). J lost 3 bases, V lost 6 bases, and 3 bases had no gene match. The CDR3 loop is CASSLGQGYEQYF. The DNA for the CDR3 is TGTGCCAGTAGCCTGGGACAGGGCTACGAGCAGTACTTC.

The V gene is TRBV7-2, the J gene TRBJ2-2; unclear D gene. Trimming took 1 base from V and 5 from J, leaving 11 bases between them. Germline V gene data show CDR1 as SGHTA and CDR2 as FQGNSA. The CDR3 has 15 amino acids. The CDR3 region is CASSLVRIGTGELFF. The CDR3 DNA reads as TGTGCCAGCAGCTTAGTCCGAATTGGAACCGGGGAGCTGTTTTTT.

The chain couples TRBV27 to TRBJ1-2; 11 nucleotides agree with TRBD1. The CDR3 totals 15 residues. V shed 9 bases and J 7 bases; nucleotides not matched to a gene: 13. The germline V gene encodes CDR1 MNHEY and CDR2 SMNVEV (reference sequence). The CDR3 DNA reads TGTGCCAGGACCGGGACAGGGGGGAAAACGGGTGGCTACACCTTC. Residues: CARTGTGGKTGGYTF.

This CDR3 is CASSFQVYGYNEKLFF. DNA of the CDR3: TGTGCCAGCAGTTTCCAGGTGTATGGTTACAATGAAAAACTGTTTTTT. The V and J genes are TRBV6-5 and TRBJ1-4; D call uncertain. Trimming shortened V by 4 bases and J by 5 bases, and 17 bases separated the two germline ends. The CDR3 runs to 16 residues. Germline V gives CDR1 MNHEY, CDR2 SVGAGI.

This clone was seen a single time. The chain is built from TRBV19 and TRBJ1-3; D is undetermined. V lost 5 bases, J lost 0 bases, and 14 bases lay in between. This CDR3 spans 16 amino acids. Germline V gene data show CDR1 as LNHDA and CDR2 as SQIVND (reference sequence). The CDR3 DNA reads TGTGCCAGTAGTGCTAGAGGGTTCGGCTCTGGAAACACCATATATTTT. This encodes CASSARGFGSGNTIYF. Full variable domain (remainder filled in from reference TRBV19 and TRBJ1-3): DGGITQSPKYLFRKEGQNVTLSCEQNLNHDAMYWYRQDPGQGLRLIYYSQIVNDFQKGDIAEGYSVSREKKESFPLTVTSAQKNPTAFYLCASSARGFGSGNTIYFGEGSWLTVV.

The CDR3 region has the DNA TGCGCCAGCAGCCACGCAGCCTACTCCTACGAGCAGTACTTC. Amino acid sequence: CASSHAAYSYEQYF. The rearrangement uses TRBV5-1 and TRBJ2-7; D uncertain. Germline-derived CDR1 and CDR2 are SGHRS and YFSETQ. This CDR3 comprises 14 residues. V was shortened by 4 bases and J by 0 bases, with 11 bases between the two germline ends.

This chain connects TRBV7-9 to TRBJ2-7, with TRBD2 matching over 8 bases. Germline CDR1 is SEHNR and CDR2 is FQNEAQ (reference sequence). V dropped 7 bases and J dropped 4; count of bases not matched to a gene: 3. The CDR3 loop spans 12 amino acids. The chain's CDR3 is CASIAGGYEQYF. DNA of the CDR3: TGTGCCAGCATCGCGGGGGGTTACGAGCAGTACTTC.

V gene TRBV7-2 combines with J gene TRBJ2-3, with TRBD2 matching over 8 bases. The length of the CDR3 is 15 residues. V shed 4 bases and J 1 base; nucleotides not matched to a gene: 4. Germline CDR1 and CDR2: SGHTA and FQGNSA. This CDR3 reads CASSSGLAGTDTQYF. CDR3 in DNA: TGTGCCAGCAGCTCCGGACTAGCAGGCACAGATACGCAGTATTTT.

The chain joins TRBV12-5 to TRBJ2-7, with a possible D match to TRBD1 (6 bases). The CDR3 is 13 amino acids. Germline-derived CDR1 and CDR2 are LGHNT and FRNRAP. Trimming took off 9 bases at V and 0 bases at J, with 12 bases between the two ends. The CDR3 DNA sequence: TGTGCTAGCTGGGGGCAGGGCTCCTACGAGCAGTACTTC. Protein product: CASWGQGSYEQYF.

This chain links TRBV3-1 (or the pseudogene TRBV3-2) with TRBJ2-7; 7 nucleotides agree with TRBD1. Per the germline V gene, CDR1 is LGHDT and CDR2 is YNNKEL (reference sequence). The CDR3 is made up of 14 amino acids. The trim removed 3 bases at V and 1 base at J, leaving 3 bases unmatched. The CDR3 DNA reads TGTGCCAGCAGCCAGGGGACAGCTTCCTACGAGCAGTACTTC. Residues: CASSQGTASYEQYF.

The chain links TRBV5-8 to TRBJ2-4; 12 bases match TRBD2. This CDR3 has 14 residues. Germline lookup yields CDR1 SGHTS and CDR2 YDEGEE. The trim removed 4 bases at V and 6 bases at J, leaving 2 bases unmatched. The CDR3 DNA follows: TGTGCCAGCAGCGGGGGACTAGCGGGAAACATTCAGTACTTC. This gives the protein CASSGGLAGNIQYF.

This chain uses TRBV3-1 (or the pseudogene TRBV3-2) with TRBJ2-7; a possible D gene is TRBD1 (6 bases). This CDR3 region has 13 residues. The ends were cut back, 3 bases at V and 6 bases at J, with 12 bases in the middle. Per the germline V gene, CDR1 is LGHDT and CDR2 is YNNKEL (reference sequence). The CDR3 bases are TGTGCCAGCAGCCATCCTACAGGGCGCGAGCAGTACTTC. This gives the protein CASSHPTGREQYF.

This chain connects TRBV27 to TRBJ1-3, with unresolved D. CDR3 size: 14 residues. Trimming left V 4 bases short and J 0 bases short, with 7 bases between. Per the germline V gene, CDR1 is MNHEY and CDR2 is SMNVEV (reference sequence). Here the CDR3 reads CASSSVLSGNTIYF. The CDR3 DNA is TGTGCCAGCAGTTCGGTCCTCTCTGGAAACACCATATATTTT.

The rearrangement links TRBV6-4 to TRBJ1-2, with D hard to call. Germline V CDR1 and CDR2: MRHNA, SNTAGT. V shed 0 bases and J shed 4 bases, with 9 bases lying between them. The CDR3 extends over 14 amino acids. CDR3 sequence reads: CASSDSKLRYGYTF. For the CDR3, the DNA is TGTGCCAGCAGTGACTCGAAGCTCCGCTATGGCTACACCTTC.

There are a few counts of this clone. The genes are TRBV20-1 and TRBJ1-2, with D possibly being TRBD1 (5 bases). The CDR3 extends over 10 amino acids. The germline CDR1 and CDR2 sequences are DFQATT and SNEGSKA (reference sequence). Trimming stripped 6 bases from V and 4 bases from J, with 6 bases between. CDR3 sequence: CSAGTYGYTF. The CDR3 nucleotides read TGCAGTGCGGGGACCTATGGCTACACCTTC.

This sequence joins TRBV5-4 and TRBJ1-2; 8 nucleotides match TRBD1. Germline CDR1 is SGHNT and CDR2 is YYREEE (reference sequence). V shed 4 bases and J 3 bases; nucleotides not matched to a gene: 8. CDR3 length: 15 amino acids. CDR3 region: CASSPRTGNDYGYTF. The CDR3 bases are TGTGCCAGCAGCCCCCGGACAGGGAATGACTATGGCTACACCTTC.

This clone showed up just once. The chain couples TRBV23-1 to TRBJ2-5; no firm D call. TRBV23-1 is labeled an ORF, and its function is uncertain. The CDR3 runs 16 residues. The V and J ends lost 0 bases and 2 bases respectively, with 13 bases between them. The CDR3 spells CASSQSRPWDQETQYF. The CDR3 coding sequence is TGCGCCAGCAGTCAATCGAGACCCTGGGATCAAGAGACCCAGTACTTC.

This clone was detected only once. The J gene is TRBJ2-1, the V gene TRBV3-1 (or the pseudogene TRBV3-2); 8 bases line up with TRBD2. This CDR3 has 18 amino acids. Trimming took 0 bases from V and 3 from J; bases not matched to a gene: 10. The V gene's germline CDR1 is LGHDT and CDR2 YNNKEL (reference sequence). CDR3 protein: CASSQDTLGLAGYNEQFF. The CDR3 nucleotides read TGTGCCAGCAGCCAAGATACGTTGGGGCTAGCGGGCTACAATGAGCAGTTCTTC.

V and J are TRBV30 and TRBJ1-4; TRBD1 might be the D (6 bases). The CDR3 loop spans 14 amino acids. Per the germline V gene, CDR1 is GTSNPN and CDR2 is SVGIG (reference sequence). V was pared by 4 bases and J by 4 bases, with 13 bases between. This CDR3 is CAWTKDRFNEKLFF. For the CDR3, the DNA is TGTGCCTGGACCAAAGACAGGTTTAATGAAAAACTGTTTTTT.

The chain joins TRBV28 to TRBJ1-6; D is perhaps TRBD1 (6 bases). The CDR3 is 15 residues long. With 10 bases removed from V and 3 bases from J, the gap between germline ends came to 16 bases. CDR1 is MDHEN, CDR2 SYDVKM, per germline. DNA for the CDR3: TGTGCCACCATACAGGGAGTGGACTATAATTCACCCCTCCACTTT. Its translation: CATIQGVDYNSPLHF.

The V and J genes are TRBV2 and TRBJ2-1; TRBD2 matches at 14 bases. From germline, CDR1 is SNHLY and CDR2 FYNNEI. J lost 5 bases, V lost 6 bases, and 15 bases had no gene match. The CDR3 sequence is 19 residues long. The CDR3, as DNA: TGTGCCAGCAGGGGGACTAGCGGGAGCAGTAAGGGGTCGAACAATGAGCAGTTCTTC. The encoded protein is CASRGTSGSSKGSNNEQFF.

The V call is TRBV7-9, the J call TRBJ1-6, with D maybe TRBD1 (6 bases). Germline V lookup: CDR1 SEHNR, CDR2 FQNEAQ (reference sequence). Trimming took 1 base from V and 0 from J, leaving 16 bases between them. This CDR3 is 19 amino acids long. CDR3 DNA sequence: TGTGCCAGCAGCTTAGGCGGTGGCCAGGGGAGCTCCTATAATTCACCCCTCCACTTT. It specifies CASSLGGGQGSSYNSPLHF.

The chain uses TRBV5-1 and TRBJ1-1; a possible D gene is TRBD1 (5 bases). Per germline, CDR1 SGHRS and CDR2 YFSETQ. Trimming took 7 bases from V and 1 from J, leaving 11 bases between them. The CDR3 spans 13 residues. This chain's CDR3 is CASWDYSNTEAFF. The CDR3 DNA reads TGCGCCAGCTGGGACTACTCGAACACTGAAGCTTTCTTT.

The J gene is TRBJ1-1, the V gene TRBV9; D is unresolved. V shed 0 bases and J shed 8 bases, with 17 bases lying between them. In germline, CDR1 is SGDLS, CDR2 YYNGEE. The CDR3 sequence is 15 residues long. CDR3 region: CASSVVEGLIGEAFF. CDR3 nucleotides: TGTGCCAGCAGCGTAGTTGAGGGTTTGATCGGGGAAGCTTTCTTT.

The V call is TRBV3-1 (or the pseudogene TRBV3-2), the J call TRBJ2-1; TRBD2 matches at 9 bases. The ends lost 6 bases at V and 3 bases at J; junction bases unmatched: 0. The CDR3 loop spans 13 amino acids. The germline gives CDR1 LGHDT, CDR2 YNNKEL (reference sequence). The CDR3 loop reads CASRREGYNEQFF. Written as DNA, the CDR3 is TGTGCCAGCAGGCGGGAGGGCTACAATGAGCAGTTCTTC.

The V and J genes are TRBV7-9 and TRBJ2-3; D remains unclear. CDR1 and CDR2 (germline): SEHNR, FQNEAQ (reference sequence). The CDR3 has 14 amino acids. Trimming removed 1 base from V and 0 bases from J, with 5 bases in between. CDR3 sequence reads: CASSLGSSTDTQYF. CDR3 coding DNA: TGTGCCAGCAGCTTAGGCTCTAGCACAGATACGCAGTATTTT.

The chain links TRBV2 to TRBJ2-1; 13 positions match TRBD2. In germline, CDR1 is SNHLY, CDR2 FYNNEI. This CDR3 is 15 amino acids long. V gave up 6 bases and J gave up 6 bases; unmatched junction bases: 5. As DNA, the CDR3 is TGTGCCAGCAGCTCGACTAGCGGGAGGACCAATGAGCAGTTCTTC. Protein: CASSSTSGRTNEQFF.

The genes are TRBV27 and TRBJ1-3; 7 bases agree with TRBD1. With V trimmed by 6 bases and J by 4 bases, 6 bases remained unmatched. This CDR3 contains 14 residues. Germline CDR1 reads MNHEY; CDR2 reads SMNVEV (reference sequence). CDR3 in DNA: TGTGCCAGCAGCCAACAGGGGAGGGGAAACACCATATATTTT. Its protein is CASSQQGRGNTIYF.

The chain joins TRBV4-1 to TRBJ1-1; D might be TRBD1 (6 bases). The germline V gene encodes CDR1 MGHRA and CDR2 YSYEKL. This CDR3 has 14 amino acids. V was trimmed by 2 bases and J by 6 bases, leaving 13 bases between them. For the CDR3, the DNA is TGCGCCAGCAGCCAAATGGGGGGGCGGTCTGAAGCTTTCTTT. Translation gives CASSQMGGRSEAFF.

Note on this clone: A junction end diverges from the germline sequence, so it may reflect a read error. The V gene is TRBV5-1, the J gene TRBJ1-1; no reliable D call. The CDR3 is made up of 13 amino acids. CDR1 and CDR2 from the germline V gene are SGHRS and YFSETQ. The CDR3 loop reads CASSTSGLTQAFF. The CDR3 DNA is TGCGCCAGCAGCACATCGGGCCTCACTCAAGCTTTCTTT.